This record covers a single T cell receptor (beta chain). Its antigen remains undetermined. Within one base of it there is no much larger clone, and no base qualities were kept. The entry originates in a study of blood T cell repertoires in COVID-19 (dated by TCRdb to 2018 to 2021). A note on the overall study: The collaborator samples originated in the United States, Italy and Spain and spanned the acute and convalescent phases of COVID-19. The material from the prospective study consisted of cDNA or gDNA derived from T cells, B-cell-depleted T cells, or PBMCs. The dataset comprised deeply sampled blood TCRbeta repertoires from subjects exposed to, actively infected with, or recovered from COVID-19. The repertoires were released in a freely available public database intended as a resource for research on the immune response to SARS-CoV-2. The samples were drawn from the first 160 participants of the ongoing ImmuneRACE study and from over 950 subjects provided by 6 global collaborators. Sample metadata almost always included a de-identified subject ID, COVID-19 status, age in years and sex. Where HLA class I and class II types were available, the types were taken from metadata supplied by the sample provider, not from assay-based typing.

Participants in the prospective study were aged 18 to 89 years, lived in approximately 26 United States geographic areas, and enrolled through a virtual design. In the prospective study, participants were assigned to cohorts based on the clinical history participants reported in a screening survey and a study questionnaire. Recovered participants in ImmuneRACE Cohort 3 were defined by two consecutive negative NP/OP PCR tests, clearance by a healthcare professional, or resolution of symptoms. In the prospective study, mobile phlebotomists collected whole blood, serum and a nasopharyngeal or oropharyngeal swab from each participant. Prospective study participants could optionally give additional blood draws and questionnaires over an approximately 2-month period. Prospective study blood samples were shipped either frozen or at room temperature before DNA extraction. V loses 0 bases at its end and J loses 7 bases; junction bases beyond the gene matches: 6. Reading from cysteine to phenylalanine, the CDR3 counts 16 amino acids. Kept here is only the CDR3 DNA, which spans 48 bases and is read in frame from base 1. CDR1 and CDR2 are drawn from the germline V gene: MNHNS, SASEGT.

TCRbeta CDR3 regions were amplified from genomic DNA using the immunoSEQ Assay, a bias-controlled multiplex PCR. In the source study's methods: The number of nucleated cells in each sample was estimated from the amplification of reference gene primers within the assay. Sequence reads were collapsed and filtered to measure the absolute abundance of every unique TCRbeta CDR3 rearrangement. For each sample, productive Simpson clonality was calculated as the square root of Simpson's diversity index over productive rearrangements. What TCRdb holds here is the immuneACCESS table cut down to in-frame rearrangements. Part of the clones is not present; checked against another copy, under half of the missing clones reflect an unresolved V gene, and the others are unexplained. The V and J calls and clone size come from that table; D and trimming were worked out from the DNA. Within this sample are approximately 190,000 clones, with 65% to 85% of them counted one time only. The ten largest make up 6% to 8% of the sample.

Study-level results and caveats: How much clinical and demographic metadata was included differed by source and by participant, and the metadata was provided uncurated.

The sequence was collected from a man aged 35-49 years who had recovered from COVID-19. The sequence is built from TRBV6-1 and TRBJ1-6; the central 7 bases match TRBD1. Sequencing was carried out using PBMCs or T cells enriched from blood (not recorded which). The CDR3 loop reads CASSEATGHWNSPLHF. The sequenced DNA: TGTGCCAGCAGTGAAGCGACAGGGCATTGGAATTCACCCCTCCACTTT.